The subject of this entry is one TCR beta chain. These data originate in a study of T-cell reconstitution after alpha-beta-depleted transplantation in children. Unique molecular identifiers were incorporated during preparation of the TCRbeta library. TCRdb reprocessed the PCR reads via MiXCR and lists one record per CDR3 protein. The table lists about half a million distinct CDR3 sequences, approximately 12% of them singletons. Here the sequenced sample was PBMCs from the stem cell graft donor, taken from the stem cell graft. This TCR was recovered from a human donor who donated a stem cell graft to a child with combined immunodeficiency.

Here the CDR3 reads CASSLHGGKYNEQFF. CDR3 DNA sequence: TGTGCCAGCAGCTTACACGGGGGGAAATACAATGAGCAGTTCTTC. The chain links TRBV7-2 to TRBJ2-1; 7 nucleotides match TRBD2. Per germline, CDR1 SGHTA and CDR2 FQGNSA. This CDR3 contains 15 residues. J gave up 4 bases and V 2 bases, and 5 bases lay outside the gene matches.